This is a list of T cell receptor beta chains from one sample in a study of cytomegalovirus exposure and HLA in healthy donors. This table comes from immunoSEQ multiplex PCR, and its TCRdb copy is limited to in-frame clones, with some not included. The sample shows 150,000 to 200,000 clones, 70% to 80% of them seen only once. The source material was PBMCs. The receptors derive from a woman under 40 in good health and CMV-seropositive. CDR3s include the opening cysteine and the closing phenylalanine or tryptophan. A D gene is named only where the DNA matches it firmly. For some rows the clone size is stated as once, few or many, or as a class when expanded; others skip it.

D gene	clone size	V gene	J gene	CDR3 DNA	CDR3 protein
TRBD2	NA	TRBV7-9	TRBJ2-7	TGTGCCAGCAGCTCCAGGACTAGCCGACCCTACGAGCAGTACTTC	CASSSRTSRPYEQYF
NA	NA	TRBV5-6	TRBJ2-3	TGTGCCAGCAGCTTGGTAGTGGGAGGCACAGATACGCAGTATTTT	CASSLVVGGTDTQYF
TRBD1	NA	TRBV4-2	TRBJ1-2	TGTGCCAGCACCCACCCGGACAGGCGTCTAGGCTACACCTTC	CASTHPDRRLGYTF
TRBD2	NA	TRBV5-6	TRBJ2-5	TGTGCCAGCAGCTTGACACTAGCGGGTGTAATTGGCCATGGGGAGACCCAGTACTTC	CASSLTLAGVIGHGETQYF
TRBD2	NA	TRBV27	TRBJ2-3	TGTGCCAGCAGGCCCGGACTAGCGGGAGTCTCAAGGCAGTATTTT	CASRPGLAGVSRQYF
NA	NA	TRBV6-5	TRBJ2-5	TGTGCCAGCAGGATGACAGAAGGGACCCAGTACTTC	CASRMTEGTQYF
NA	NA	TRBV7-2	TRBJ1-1	TGTGCCAGCAGCTTAGTTGAGATCACTGAAGCTTTCTTT	CASSLVEITEAFF
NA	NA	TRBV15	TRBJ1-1	TGTGCCACTGGGCCCCCCCTCCCAATGAACACTGAAGCTTTCTTT	CATGPPLPMNTEAFF
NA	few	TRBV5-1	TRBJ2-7	TGCGCCAGCAGCTCGGCCGAAGGGACGGACTACTACCCCTACGAGCAGTACTTC	CASSSAEGTDYYPYEQYF
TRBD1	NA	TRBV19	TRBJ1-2	TGTGCCAGTACGTTGGCACGGGACAGCCTAAGGGGCTACACCTTC	CASTLARDSLRGYTF
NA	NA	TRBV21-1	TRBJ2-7	TGTGCCAGCAGCAACAAACCGGGACTAGCGGGATCCTACGAGCAGTACTTC	CASSNKPGLAGSYEQYF
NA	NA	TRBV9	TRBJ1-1	TGTGCCAGCAGCGTCTCCTGGGACACCATGAACACTGAAGCTTTCTTT	CASSVSWDTMNTEAFF
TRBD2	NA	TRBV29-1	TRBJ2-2	TGCAGCGCCGGCGTACACGGGACTAGCGGGAACACCGGGGAGCTGTTTTTT	CSAGVHGTSGNTGELFF
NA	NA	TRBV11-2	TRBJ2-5	TGTGCCAGCAGCTTCGGAGAAAAAGAGACCCAGTACTTC	CASSFGEKETQYF
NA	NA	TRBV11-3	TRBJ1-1	TGTGCCAGCAGCTTAAACAGAGACACTGAAGCTTTCTTT	CASSLNRDTEAFF
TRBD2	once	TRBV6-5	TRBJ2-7	TGTGCCAGCAGTTTCATAGCGGGATCCTACGAGCAGTACTTC	CASSFIAGSYEQYF
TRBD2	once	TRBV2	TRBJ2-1	TGTGCCAGCAGTGAAGCGAGCGGGAGTTTCTATGAGCAGTTCTTC	CASSEASGSFYEQFF
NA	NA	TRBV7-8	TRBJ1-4	TGTGCCAGCAGCTCGGACCAGGGGTCGGGAGAAAAACTGTTTTTT	CASSSDQGSGEKLFF
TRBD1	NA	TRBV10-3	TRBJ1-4	TGTGCCATCAGTGAGACAGGGGCGCTCAATGAAAAACTGTTTTTT	CAISETGALNEKLFF
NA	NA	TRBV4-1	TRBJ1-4	TGCGCCAGCAGCCAAGATCCAGGGGCAACTAATGAAAAACTGTTTTTT	CASSQDPGATNEKLFF
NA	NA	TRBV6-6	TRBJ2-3	TGTGCCAGCAGTACCCCGGAACAGAGCACAGATACGCAGTATTTT	CASSTPEQSTDTQYF
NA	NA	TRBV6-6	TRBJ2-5	TGTGCCAGCAGTTACCTTGAGGAGACCCAGTACTTC	CASSYLEETQYF
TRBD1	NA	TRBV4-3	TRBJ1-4	TGCGCCAGCAGCCAGAGAGGCGGGACAGGGAATAGAAAACTGTTTTTT	CASSQRGGTGNRKLFF